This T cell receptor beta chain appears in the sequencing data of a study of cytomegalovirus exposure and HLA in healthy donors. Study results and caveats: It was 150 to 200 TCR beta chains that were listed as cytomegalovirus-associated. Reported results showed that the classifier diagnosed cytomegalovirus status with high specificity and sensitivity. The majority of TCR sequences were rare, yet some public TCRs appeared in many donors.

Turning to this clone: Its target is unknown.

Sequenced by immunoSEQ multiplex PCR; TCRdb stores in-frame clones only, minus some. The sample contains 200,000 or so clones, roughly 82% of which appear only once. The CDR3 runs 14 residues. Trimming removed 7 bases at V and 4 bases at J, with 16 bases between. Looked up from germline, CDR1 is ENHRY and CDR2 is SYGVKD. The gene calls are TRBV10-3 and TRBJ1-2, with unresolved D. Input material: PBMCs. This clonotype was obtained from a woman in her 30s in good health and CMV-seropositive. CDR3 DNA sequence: TGTGCCATCAACTCCATTGGAGTGTCCTATGGCTACACCTTC. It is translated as CAINSIGVSYGYTF.